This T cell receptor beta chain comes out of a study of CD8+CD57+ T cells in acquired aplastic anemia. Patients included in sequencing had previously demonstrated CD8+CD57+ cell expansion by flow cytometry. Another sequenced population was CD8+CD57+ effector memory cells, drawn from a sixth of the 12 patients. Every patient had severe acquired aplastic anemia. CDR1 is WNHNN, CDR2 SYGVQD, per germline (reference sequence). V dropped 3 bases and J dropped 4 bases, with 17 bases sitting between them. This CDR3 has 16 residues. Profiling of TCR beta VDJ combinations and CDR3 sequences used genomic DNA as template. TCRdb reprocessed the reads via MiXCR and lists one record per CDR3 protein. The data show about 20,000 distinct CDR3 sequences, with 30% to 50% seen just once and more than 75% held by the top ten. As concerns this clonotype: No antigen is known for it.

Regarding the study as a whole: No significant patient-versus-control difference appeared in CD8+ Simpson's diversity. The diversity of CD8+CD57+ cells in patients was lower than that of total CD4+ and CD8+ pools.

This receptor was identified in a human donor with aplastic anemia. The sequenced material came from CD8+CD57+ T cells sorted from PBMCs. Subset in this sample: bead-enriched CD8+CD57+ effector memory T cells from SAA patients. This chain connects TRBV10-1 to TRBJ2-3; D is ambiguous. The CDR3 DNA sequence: TGCGCCAGCAGTGACTCGTTCGGACGGGCCCCAGATACGCAGTATTTT. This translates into CASSDSFGRAPDTQYF.